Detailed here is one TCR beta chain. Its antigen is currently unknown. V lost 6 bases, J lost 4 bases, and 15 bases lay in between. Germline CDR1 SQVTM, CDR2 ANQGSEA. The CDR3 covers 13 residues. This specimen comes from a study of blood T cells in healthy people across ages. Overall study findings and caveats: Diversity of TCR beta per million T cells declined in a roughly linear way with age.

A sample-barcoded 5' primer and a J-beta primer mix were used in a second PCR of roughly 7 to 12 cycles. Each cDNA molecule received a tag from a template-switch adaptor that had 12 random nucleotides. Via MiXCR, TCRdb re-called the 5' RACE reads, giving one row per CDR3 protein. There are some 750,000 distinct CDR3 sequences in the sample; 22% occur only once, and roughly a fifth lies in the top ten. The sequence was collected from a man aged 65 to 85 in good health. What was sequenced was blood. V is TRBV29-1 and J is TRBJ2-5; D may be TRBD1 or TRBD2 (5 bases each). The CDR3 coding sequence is TGCAGCGTCGAAACAGGAGGCGGAGAGACCCAGTACTTC. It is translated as CSVETGGGETQYF.